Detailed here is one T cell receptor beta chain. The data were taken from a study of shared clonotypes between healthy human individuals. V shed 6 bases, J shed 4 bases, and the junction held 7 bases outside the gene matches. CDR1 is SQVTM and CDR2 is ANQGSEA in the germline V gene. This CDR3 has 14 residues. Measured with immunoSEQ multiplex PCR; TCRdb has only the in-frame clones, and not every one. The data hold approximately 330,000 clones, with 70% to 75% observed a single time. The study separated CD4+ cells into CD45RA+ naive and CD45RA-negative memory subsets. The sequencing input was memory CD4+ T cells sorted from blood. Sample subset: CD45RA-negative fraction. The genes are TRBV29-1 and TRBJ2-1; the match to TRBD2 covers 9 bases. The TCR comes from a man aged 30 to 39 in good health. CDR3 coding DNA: TGCAGCGTGCTGGGCGGGAGGGGATACAATGAGCAGTTCTTC. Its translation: CSVLGGRGYNEQFF.